The 13 T cell receptor beta chains below come from one sample, sequenced in a study of OX40 agonist ivuxolimab in advanced cancers. Method: immunoSEQ multiplex PCR; TCRdb's copy keeps in-frame clones and lacks some. This table has about 82,000 clones, around 78% appearing once. The sequencing here drew on CD4+ or CD8+ T cells sorted from blood, taken in a trial of the OX40 agonist ivuxolimab. These TCRs come from an adult with an advanced solid tumor such as melanoma, head and neck, liver or kidney cancer.

The chain links TRBV5-8 to TRBJ2-7; weak D call: TRBD2 (5 bases). Trimming removed 4 bases at V and 7 bases at J, with 18 bases between. Germline V gives CDR1 SGHTS, CDR2 YDEGEE. This CDR3 is 14 amino acids long. CDR3 loop: CASSQLGVFGEQYF. Written as DNA, the CDR3 is TGTGCCAGCAGCCAACTCGGGGTCTTCGGGGAGCAGTACTTC. The full variable domain, with the rest looked up from reference TRBV5-8 and TRBJ2-7, is EAGVTQSPTHLIKTRGQQATLRCSPISGHTSVYWYQQALGLGLQFLLWYDEGEERNRGNFPPRFSGRQFPNYSSELNVNALELEDSALYLCASSQLGVFGEQYFGPGTRLTVT.

The chain joins TRBV7-3 to TRBJ2-5; the match to TRBD1 covers 8 bases. Germline loops: CDR1 SGHTA, CDR2 FQGTGA. The CDR3 is 15 amino acids. The trim removed 5 bases at V and 2 bases at J, leaving 7 bases unmatched. The CDR3 coding sequence is TGTGCCAGCAGCAGATCAGGGACAGGACAAGAGACCCAGTACTTC. This gives the protein CASSRSGTGQETQYF.

The J gene is TRBJ2-2, the V gene TRBV10-3; no firm D call. The CDR3 length is 13 residues. The V end lost 2 bases, the J end lost 1 base, and 2 bases lay between the germline ends. In germline, CDR1 is ENHRY, CDR2 SYGVKD. DNA of the CDR3: TGTGCCATCAGTGAGCGGAACACCGGGGAGCTGTTTTTT. Its protein is CAISERNTGELFF.

The chain couples TRBV5-4 to TRBJ2-7; TRBD1 aligns across 9 bases. Germline V gene data show CDR1 as SGHNT and CDR2 as YYREEE (reference sequence). This CDR3 region has 15 residues. V was clipped by 3 bases and J by 1 base; unmatched bases: 5. The CDR3 DNA reads as TGTGCCAGCAGCTCTAGGGACAGGGCATCCTACGAGCAGTACTTC. Translation: CASSSRDRASYEQYF.

The DNA of the CDR3 is TGCGCCAGCAGCCAAGAACGGGGGTCTCAGCCCCAGCATTTT. Translating it yields CASSQERGSQPQHF. This chain joins TRBV4-3 and TRBJ1-5; tentatively, D is TRBD1 (5 bases). CDR3 length: 14 residues. Trimming removed 0 bases from V and 6 bases from J, with 9 bases in between. The germline gives CDR1 LGHNA, CDR2 YSLEER.

The genes are TRBV19 and TRBJ1-2; no firm D call. This CDR3 is 16 amino acids long. Germline-derived CDR1 and CDR2 are LNHDA and SQIVND (reference sequence). V was cut by 7 bases and J by 0 bases, with 18 bases left in between. CDR3 sequence: CASTRESLRTNYGYTF. For the CDR3, the DNA is TGTGCCAGTACCCGTGAAAGCCTACGAACTAACTATGGCTACACCTTC.

The rearrangement uses TRBV6-5 and TRBJ1-3; a weak D match, TRBD1 (5 bases). V shed 0 bases and J shed 11 bases, with 20 bases lying between them. Germline V gene data show CDR1 as MNHEY and CDR2 as SVGAGI. This CDR3 contains 16 residues. The CDR3 bases are TGTGCCAGCAGTTACTCGAACGGCAGGGCTGGTTCTCCCATATATTTT. Amino acids: CASSYSNGRAGSPIYF.

The sample holds one count of this clone. The genes are TRBV5-1 and TRBJ2-1; D possibly corresponds to TRBD2 (6 bases). Germline V lookup: CDR1 SGHRS, CDR2 YFSETQ. Trimming removed 4 bases at V and 5 bases at J, with 13 bases between. This CDR3 is built from 14 residues. CDR3 in amino acids: CASSGGFLNNEQFF. The CDR3 region has the DNA TGCGCCAGCAGCGGGGGGTTTCTTAACAATGAGCAGTTCTTC.

The chain employs TRBV10-2 and TRBJ2-2; 9 bases map to TRBD2. V lost 3 bases, J lost 4 bases, and 6 bases stayed unmatched. CDR1 and CDR2 from the germline V gene are WSHSY and SAAADI. This CDR3 has 16 residues. The DNA of the CDR3 is TGCGCCAGCAGTGAATTAGCGGGGGCGGCCACCGGGGAGCTGTTTTTT. Amino acid sequence: CASSELAGAATGELFF.

The J gene is TRBJ2-3, the V gene TRBV5-6; no firm D call. Trimming removed 2 bases from V and 8 bases from J, with 9 bases in between. Germline-derived CDR1 and CDR2 are SGHDT and YYEEEE. The CDR3 runs 12 residues. The CDR3 is CASSFDPGTQYF. In nucleotides, the CDR3 is TGTGCCAGCAGCTTCGACCCCGGTACGCAGTATTTT.

The J gene is TRBJ1-5, the V gene TRBV4-1; a weak D match, TRBD1 (5 bases). CDR1 is MGHRA and CDR2 is YSYEKL in the germline V gene. V was pared by 3 bases and J by 4 bases, with 22 bases between. The CDR3 is made up of 18 amino acids. The DNA of the CDR3 is TGCGCCAGCAGCCAGGAGCAGCAGGGATTCCGGAGGAATCAGCCCCAGCATTTT. Residues: CASSQEQQGFRRNQPQHF.

The gene calls are TRBV5-1 and TRBJ2-1; the D gene is possibly TRBD2 (7 bases). The germline V gene encodes CDR1 SGHRS and CDR2 YFSETQ. The CDR3 is 17 amino acids. Trimming left V 4 bases short and J 0 bases short, with 17 bases between. The CDR3 DNA sequence: TGCGCCAGCAGCCCAGGGAGGGGGGGCAGCTCCTACAATGAGCAGTTCTTC. This translates into CASSPGRGGSSYNEQFF.

The chain has TRBV5-4 and TRBJ2-1; no clear D gene. The CDR3 has 16 amino acids. The V end was cut by 1 base, the J end by 3 bases, with 14 bases between. Germline assignment: CDR1 SGHNT and CDR2 YYREEE (reference sequence). CDR3 nucleotides: TGTGCCAGCAGCTTGTCATTGGCAGGTATCTACAATGAGCAGTTCTTC. This codes for CASSLSLAGIYNEQFF.